This TCR beta chain derives from a study of identical twins. A universal primer site was incorporated via template switching, and the cDNA contained unique molecular identifiers. TCRdb reprocessed the 5' RACE reads with MiXCR, giving one entry per CDR3 protein. The profile shows around 1.7 million distinct CDR3 sequences, about 31% of them singletons. With 5 bases removed from V and 7 bases from J, the gap between germline ends came to 17 bases. This CDR3 has 14 amino acids. Germline V lookup: CDR1 MNHNS, CDR2 SASEGT. The genes are TRBV6-1 and TRBJ1-2; tentatively, D is TRBD1 (6 bases). This receptor was obtained from a newborn girl in good health. Sequencing was carried out using cord blood. The CDR3 region has the DNA TGTGCCAGCAGTCACCCACAGGGAATCAGTGGCTACACCTTC. Its protein is CASSHPQGISGYTF.